The 21 T cell receptor beta chains listed next were all sequenced from one sample in a study of control samples from healthy donors and cancer patients. This table comes from immunoSEQ multiplex PCR, and its TCRdb copy is limited to in-frame clones, with some not included. The repertoire holds under 150,000 clones, with 80% to 90% as singletons. The sequencing sample was made of PBMCs. The receptors stem from a woman aged 45-65 years with colorectal cancer.

V gene TRBV12-5 combines with J gene TRBJ1-4; D call uncertain. CDR1 and CDR2 from the germline V gene are LGHNT and FRNRAP. V was shortened by 2 bases and J by 8 bases, with 3 bases between the two germline ends. The length of the CDR3 is 11 residues. CDR3 in amino acids: CASGLREKLFF. The CDR3 coding sequence is TGTGCTAGTGGTTTGAGAGAAAAACTGTTTTTT.

The gene calls are TRBV30 and TRBJ1-5, with TRBD1 matching 11 bases. V lost 2 bases and J lost 6; bases outside the gene matches: 9. Germline lookup yields CDR1 GTSNPN and CDR2 SVGIG (reference sequence). This CDR3 region has 16 residues. The CDR3 loop is CAWSHRDRGFGQPQHF. The CDR3 bases are TGTGCCTGGAGTCATAGGGACAGGGGGTTTGGTCAGCCCCAGCATTTT.

This chain joins TRBV18 and TRBJ1-6; no reliable D call. Germline V gene lookup returns CDR1 KGHSH and CDR2 LQKENI. V was shortened by 8 bases and J by 5 bases, with 13 bases between the two germline ends. The CDR3 extends over 14 amino acids. The DNA of the CDR3 is TGTGCCAGCAGATCGAGTATCGATAATTCACCCCTCCACTTT. Protein: CASRSSIDNSPLHF.

V gene TRBV9 combines with J gene TRBJ1-2; D perhaps matches TRBD1 (5 bases). In germline, CDR1 is SGDLS, CDR2 YYNGEE. This CDR3 region has 17 residues. V lost 4 bases to trimming and J lost 3 bases, with 22 bases between them. CDR3 region: CASSPTSGTQTHYGYTF. The CDR3 nucleotides are TGTGCCAGCAGCCCAACCTCCGGGACCCAAACCCACTATGGCTACACCTTC.

J is TRBJ1-1 and V is TRBV7-2; D call uncertain. V lost 6 bases and J 6 bases, leaving 17 bases between the germline ends. The CDR3 has 14 residues. Germline V gene data show CDR1 as SGHTA and CDR2 as FQGNSA. CDR3 nucleotides: TGTGCCAGCAGACGGATGGCGGGTTGGCCTGAAGCTTTCTTT. This sequence encodes CASRRMAGWPEAFF.

This clone was recorded only once. This rearrangement joins TRBV5-1 to TRBJ1-5; D is uncertain. Germline CDR1 is SGHRS and CDR2 is YFSETQ. The CDR3 spans 15 residues. V shed 0 bases and J shed 3 bases, with 10 bases lying between them. The CDR3 loop reads CASSLDAGSNQPQHF. CDR3 nucleotides: TGCGCCAGCAGCTTGGACGCCGGTTCCAATCAGCCCCAGCATTTT.

This clone appeared a few times. This chain connects TRBV7-9 to TRBJ2-2, with D tentatively TRBD1 or TRBD2 (5 bases each). Germline CDR1 is SEHNR and CDR2 is FQNEAQ (reference sequence). Trimming stripped 3 bases from V and 1 base from J, with 9 bases between. This CDR3 region has 15 residues. The CDR3 here is CASSLGDLNTGELFF. For the CDR3, the DNA is TGTGCCAGCAGCTTGGGGGATTTGAACACCGGGGAGCTGTTTTTT.

The chain links TRBV7-9 to TRBJ2-3; no definite D call. The CDR3 runs to 12 residues. Germline CDR1 and CDR2: SEHNR and FQNEAQ (reference sequence). V was clipped by 4 bases and J by 14 bases, with 16 bases between them. The CDR3 loop is CASSSRQASMYF. The CDR3 nucleotides are TGTGCCAGCAGCTCAAGGCAGGCATCGATGTATTTT.

This clone was counted a single time. The V gene is TRBV28, the J gene TRBJ1-6; D is unclear. Germline V lookup: CDR1 MDHEN, CDR2 SYDVKM. This CDR3 has 14 amino acids. Deletions cut 6 bases from V and 5 bases from J, with 11 bases between. Here the CDR3 reads CASSSVEDNSPLHF. The CDR3 DNA is TGTGCCAGCAGCTCCGTAGAAGATAATTCACCCCTCCACTTT.

The chain is built from TRBV29-1 and TRBJ1-1, with D hard to call. Between the trimmed V and J ends, which lost 4 bases and 0 bases, there was a span of 9 bases. This CDR3 comprises 13 residues. The germline CDR1 and CDR2 sequences are SQVTM and ANQGSEA. CDR3: CSVGTVMNTEAFF. The CDR3 region has the DNA TGCAGCGTTGGAACAGTTATGAACACTGAAGCTTTCTTT.

This clone was seen only once. This chain links TRBV27 with TRBJ2-2; D is uncertain. This CDR3 spans 16 amino acids. Germline CDR1 and CDR2: MNHEY and SMNVEV (reference sequence). Trimming shortened V by 7 bases and J by 1 base, and 16 bases separated the two germline ends. The CDR3, as DNA: TGTGCCAGCACGTTTTTGGTTTCGCAGAACACCGGGGAGCTGTTTTTT. Translation gives CASTFLVSQNTGELFF.

The J gene is TRBJ2-5, the V gene TRBV11-3; D gene ambiguous. The CDR3 extends over 14 amino acids. The V end lost 5 bases, the J end lost 4 bases, and 14 bases lay between the germline ends. The germline V gene has CDR1 SGHNT and CDR2 YENEEA. Here the CDR3 reads CASSPRANGETQYF. DNA for the CDR3: TGTGCCAGCAGCCCCCGGGCTAATGGAGAGACCCAGTACTTC.

The chain uses TRBV19 and TRBJ1-1; no firm D call. CDR3 size: 13 residues. V was shortened by 7 bases and J by 5 bases, with 14 bases between the two germline ends. The germline V gene encodes CDR1 LNHDA and CDR2 SQIVND (reference sequence). The CDR3 spells CASNSPEGTEAFF. The CDR3 DNA reads as TGTGCCAGTAACAGCCCAGAAGGAACTGAAGCTTTCTTT.

V gene TRBV15 combines with J gene TRBJ1-1, with TRBD1 matching over 9 bases. The CDR3 has 17 residues. Looked up from germline, CDR1 is LNHNV and CDR2 is YYDKDF (reference sequence). Germline trimming cut 3 bases from V and 4 bases from J; bases unmatched to any gene: 12. The DNA for the CDR3 is TGTGCCACCAGCAGGGGACAGGGTGGAATCTTGGGCACTGAAGCTTTCTTT. Its protein product is CATSRGQGGILGTEAFF.

The chain links TRBV5-6 to TRBJ1-3; D is perhaps TRBD1 (5 bases). The V gene lost 3 bases and the J gene lost 4 bases, with 17 bases spanning the gap. The CDR3 totals 16 residues. CDR1 and CDR2 from the germline V gene are SGHDT and YYEEEE. The CDR3 bases are TGTGCCAGCAGCTCCCTTTCGGGGGATACGGGAAACACCATATATTTT. Protein sequence: CASSSLSGDTGNTIYF.

V usage is TRBV19 and J usage is TRBJ1-5; D perhaps matches TRBD1 (5 bases). The CDR3 is made up of 13 amino acids. The V and J ends lost 5 bases and 7 bases respectively, with 12 bases between them. Germline V gene lookup returns CDR1 LNHDA and CDR2 SQIVND (reference sequence). The CDR3 here is CASSSSRVQPQHF. As DNA, the CDR3 is TGTGCCAGTAGTTCAAGCAGGGTACAGCCCCAGCATTTT.

The chain uses TRBV29-1 and TRBJ2-3; possibly TRBD2 for D (6 bases). The V end lost 7 bases, the J end lost 1 base, and 15 bases lay between the germline ends. CDR3 size: 14 residues. Germline V gene sequence: CDR1 SQVTM, CDR2 ANQGSEA. The CDR3 protein is CSASRASGTDTQYF. DNA for the CDR3: TGCAGCGCTTCCCGCGCTAGCGGCACAGATACGCAGTATTTT.

The chain joins TRBV18 to TRBJ1-1; maybe TRBD1 (5 bases). The CDR3 totals 15 residues. The ends were cut back, 1 base at V and 2 bases at J, with 11 bases in the middle. In germline, CDR1 is KGHSH, CDR2 LQKENI. The CDR3 protein is CASSPRRQPNTEAFF. The DNA for the CDR3 is TGTGCCAGCTCACCACGTCGACAGCCCAACACTGAAGCTTTCTTT. Full variable domain (missing parts from reference TRBV18 and TRBJ1-1): NAGVMQNPRHLVRRRGQEARLRCSPMKGHSHVYWYRQLPEEGLKFMVYLQKENIIDESGMPKERFSAEFPKEGPSILRIQQVVRGDSAAYFCASSPRRQPNTEAFFGQGTRLTVV.

CDR3 sequence reads: CASSPLGPANEKLFF. The CDR3 nucleotides are TGTGCCAGCAGTCCCCTGGGGCCAGCTAATGAAAAACTGTTTTTT. The chain uses TRBV6-2 or TRBV6-3 and TRBJ1-4, with a weak D call TRBD1 (5 bases). Germline lookup yields CDR1 MNHEY and CDR2 SVGEGT. V shed 5 bases and J shed 3 bases, with 13 bases lying between them. The CDR3 extends over 15 amino acids.

This clone was detected once. The J gene is TRBJ1-2, the V gene TRBV11-3; D uncertain. The V gene lost 3 bases and the J gene lost 2 bases, with 13 bases spanning the gap. Germline CDR1 SGHNT, CDR2 YENEEA. The CDR3 covers 15 residues. CDR3 in amino acids: CASSLSRGRNYGYTF. CDR3 bases: TGTGCCAGCAGCTTGAGTCGAGGCAGGAACTATGGCTACACCTTC.

To note about this clone: The sample contains more than one DNA sequence encoding this CDR3. V is TRBV2 and J is TRBJ1-1; D ambiguous. This CDR3 spans 13 amino acids. CDR1 and CDR2 (germline): SNHLY, FYNNEI. V lost 6 bases to trimming and J lost 1 base, with 9 bases between them. The chain's CDR3 is CASSPNRNTEAFF. Written as DNA, the CDR3 is TGTGCCAGCAGCCCTAACAGGAACACTGAAGCTTTCTTT.